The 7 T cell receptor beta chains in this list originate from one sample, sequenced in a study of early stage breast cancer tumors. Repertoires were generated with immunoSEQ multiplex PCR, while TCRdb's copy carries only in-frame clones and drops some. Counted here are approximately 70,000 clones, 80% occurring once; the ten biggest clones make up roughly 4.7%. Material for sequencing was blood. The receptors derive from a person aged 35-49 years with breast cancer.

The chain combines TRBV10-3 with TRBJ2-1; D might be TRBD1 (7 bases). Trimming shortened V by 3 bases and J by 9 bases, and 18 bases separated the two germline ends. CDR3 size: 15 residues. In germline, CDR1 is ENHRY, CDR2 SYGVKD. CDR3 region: CAISDRQGGHSEQFF. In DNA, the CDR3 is TGTGCCATCAGTGACAGACAGGGAGGCCATTCTGAGCAGTTCTTC.

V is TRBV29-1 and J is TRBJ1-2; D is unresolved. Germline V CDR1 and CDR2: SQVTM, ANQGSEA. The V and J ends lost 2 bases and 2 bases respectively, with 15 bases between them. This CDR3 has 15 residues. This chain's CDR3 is CSVESYEEENYGYTF. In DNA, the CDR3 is TGCAGCGTTGAAAGTTACGAAGAGGAAAACTATGGCTACACCTTC.

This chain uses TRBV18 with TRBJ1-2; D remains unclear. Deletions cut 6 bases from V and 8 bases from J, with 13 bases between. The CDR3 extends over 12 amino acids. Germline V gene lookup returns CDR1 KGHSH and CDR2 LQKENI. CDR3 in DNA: TGTGCCAGCTCGTCTCGTATTGAAGGCTACACCTTC. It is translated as CASSSRIEGYTF.

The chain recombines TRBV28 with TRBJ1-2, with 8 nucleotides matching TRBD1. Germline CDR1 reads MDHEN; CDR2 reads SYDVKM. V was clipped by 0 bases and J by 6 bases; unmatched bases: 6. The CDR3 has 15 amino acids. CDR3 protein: CASSLWTGVAHGYTF. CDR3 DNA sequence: TGTGCCAGCAGTTTATGGACAGGGGTGGCGCATGGCTACACCTTC.

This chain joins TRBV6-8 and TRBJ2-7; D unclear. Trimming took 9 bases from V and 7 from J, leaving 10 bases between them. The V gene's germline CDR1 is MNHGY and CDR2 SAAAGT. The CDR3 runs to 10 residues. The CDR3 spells CARAKWEQYF. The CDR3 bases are TGTGCCAGGGCAAAATGGGAGCAGTACTTC.

This CDR3 is CSVTRGSATSYEQYF. Here the CDR3 DNA reads TGCAGCGTAACCCGCGGCAGCGCCACCTCCTACGAGCAGTACTTC. The gene calls are TRBV29-1 and TRBJ2-7; D ambiguous. V was shortened by 6 bases and J by 0 bases, with 18 bases between the two germline ends. Germline values: CDR1 SQVTM, CDR2 ANQGSEA. This CDR3 is built from 15 residues.

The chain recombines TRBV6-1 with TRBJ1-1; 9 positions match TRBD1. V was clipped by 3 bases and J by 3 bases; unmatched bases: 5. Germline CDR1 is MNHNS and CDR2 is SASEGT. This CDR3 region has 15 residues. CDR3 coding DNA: TGTGCCAGCAGTGACTTATGGACAGGGGACACTGAAGCTTTCTTT. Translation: CASSDLWTGDTEAFF.